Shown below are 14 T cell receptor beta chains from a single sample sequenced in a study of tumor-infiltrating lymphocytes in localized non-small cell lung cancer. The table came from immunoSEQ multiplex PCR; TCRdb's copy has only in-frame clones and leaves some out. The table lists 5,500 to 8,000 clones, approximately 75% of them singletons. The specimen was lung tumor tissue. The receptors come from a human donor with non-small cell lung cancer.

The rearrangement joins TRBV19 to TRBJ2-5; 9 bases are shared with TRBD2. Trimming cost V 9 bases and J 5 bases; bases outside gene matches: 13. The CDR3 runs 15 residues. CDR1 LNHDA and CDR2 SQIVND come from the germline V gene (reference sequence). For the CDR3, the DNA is TGTGCCAGCCGGGCGGCTAGCGGGGCGAGGGAGACCCAGTACTTC. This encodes CASRAASGARETQYF. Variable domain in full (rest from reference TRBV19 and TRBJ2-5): DGGITQSPKYLFRKEGQNVTLSCEQNLNHDAMYWYRQDPGQGLRLIYYSQIVNDFQKGDIAEGYSVSREKKESFPLTVTSAQKNPTAFYLCASRAASGARETQYFGPGTRLLVL.

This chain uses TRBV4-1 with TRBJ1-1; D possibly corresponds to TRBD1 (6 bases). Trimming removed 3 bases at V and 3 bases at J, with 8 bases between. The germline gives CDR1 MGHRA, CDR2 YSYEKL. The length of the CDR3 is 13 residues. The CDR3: CASSHRTDTEAFF. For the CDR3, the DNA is TGCGCCAGCAGCCACCGGACAGACACTGAAGCTTTCTTT.

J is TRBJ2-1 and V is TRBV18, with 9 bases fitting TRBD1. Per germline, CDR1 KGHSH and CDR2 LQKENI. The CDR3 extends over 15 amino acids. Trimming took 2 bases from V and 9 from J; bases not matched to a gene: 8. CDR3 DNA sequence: TGTGCCAGCTCACCAAAGGGACAGGGTGAGGGTGAGCAGTTCTTC. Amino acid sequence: CASSPKGQGEGEQFF.

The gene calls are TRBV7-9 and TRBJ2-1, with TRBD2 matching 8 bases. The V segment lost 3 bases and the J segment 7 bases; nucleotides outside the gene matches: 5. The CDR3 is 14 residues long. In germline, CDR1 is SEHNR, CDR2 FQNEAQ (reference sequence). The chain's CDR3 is CASSLTGGPNEQFF. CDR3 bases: TGTGCCAGCAGCTTGACGGGGGGGCCGAATGAGCAGTTCTTC.

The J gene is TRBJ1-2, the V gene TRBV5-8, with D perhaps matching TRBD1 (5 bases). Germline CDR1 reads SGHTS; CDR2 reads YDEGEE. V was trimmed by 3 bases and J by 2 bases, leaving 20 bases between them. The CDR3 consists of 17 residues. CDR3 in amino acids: CASSSAGAINYNYGYTF. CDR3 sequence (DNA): TGTGCCAGCAGCTCGGCCGGGGCGATAAACTACAACTATGGCTACACCTTC.

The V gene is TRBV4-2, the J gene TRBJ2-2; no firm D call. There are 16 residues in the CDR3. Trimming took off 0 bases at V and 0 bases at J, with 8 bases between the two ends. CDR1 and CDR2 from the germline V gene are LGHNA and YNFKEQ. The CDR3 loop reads CASSQDRASNTGELFF. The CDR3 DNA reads TGTGCCAGCAGCCAAGATCGGGCCTCGAACACCGGGGAGCTGTTTTTT.

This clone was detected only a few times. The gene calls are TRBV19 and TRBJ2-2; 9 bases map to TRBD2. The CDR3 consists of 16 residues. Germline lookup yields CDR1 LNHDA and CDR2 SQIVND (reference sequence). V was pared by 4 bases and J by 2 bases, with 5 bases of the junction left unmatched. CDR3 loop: CASSSGGGSNTGELFF. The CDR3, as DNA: TGTGCCAGTAGTAGCGGGGGGGGTTCAAACACCGGGGAGCTGTTTTTT.

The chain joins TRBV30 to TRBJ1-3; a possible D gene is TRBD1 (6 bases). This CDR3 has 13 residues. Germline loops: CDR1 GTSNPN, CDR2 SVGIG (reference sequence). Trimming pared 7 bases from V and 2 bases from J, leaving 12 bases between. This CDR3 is CALKQGAGNTIYF. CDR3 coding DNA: TGTGCCTTAAAACAGGGAGCTGGAAACACCATATATTTT.

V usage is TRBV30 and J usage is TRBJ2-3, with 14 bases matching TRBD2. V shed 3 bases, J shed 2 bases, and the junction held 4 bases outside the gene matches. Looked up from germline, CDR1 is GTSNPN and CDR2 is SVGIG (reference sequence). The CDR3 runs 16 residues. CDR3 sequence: CAWRRGLAGDTDTQYF. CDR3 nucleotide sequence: TGTGCCTGGAGACGGGGACTAGCGGGGGACACAGATACGCAGTATTTT.

The DNA of the CDR3 is TGTGCCAGCAGTGAATGGGGGGTTGGACCAACTAATGAAAAACTGTTTTTT. It translates to CASSEWGVGPTNEKLFF. This sequence joins TRBV6-1 and TRBJ1-4, with D maybe TRBD1 (5 bases). The CDR3 consists of 17 residues. From germline, CDR1 is MNHNS and CDR2 SASEGT. Trimming stripped 2 bases from V and 0 bases from J, with 13 bases between.

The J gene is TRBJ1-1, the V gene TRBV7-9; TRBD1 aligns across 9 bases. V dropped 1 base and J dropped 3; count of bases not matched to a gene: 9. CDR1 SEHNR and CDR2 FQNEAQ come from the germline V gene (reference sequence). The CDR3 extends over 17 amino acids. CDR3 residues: CASSLGRGTGYYTEAFF. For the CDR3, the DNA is TGTGCCAGCAGCTTAGGCAGAGGGACAGGGTATTACACTGAAGCTTTCTTT. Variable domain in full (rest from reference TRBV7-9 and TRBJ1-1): DTGVSQNPRHKITKRGQNVTFRCDPISEHNRLYWYRQTLGQGPEFLTYFQNEAQLEKSRLLSDRFSAERPKGSFSTLEIQRTEQGDSAMYLCASSLGRGTGYYTEAFFGQGTRLTVV.

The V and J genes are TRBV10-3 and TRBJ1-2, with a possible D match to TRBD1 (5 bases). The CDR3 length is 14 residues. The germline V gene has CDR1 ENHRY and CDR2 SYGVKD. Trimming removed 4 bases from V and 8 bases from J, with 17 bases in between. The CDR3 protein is CAISASGRVGGYTF. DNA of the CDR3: TGTGCCATCAGTGCATCGGGCAGGGTGGGCGGCTACACCTTC.

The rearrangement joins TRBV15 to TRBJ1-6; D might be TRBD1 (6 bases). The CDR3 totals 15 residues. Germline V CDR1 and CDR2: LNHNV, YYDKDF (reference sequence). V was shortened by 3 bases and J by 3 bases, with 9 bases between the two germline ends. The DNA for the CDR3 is TGTGCCACCAGCAGCTCCAGGGGCTATAATTCACCCCTCCACTTT. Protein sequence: CATSSSRGYNSPLHF.

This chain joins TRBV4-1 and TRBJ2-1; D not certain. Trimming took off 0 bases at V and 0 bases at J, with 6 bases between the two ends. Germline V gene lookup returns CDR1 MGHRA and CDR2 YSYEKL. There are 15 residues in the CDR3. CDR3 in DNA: TGCGCCAGCAGCCAAGACTCGAGCTCCTACAATGAGCAGTTCTTC. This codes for CASSQDSSSYNEQFF.